Shown below are 32 T cell receptor beta chains from a single sample sequenced in a study of shared clonotypes between healthy human individuals. Method: immunoSEQ multiplex PCR; TCRdb's copy keeps in-frame clones and lacks some. The table has some 2,500,000 clones, approximately 93% seen once; the top ten hold 0.35% to 0.45%. The sequenced material came from naive CD4+ T cells from PBMCs. Subset indicated: CD45RA+ positively selected. These receptors came from a young man in good health. Some clones in this sample may be carry-over from other donors' samples.

This chain connects TRBV11-2 to TRBJ2-7, with D hard to call. V was trimmed by 6 bases and J by 6 bases, leaving 9 bases between them. Germline V gives CDR1 SGHAT, CDR2 FQNNGV. The CDR3 sequence is 11 residues long. The CDR3 DNA sequence: TGTGCCAGCAGAAAGAGAAGCGAGCAGTACTTC. Protein sequence: CASRKRSEQYF.

The genes are TRBV6-5 and TRBJ1-4, with unresolved D. The CDR3 covers 14 residues. The germline V gene has CDR1 MNHEY and CDR2 SVGAGI. The V end lost 0 bases, the J end lost 15 bases, and 17 bases lay between the germline ends. CDR3 in DNA: TGTGCCAGCAGTTACTCGGGCTCTGAGGGAGCGTTGTTTTTT. It yields the protein CASSYSGSEGALFF.

The CDR3 reads CASSPLGTNQPQHF. DNA for the CDR3: TGTGCCAGCTCACCCCTAGGGACGAATCAGCCCCAGCATTTT. The J gene is TRBJ1-5, the V gene TRBV18; a possible D gene is TRBD1 (5 bases). The germline gives CDR1 KGHSH, CDR2 LQKENI. The CDR3 spans 14 residues. Trimming took off 3 bases at V and 4 bases at J, with 10 bases between the two ends.

The rearrangement joins TRBV27 to TRBJ2-2; D remains unclear. CDR3 length equals 15 residues. Trimming left V 2 bases short and J 1 base short, with 8 bases between. Germline CDR1 reads MNHEY; CDR2 reads SMNVEV (reference sequence). The DNA of the CDR3 is TGTGCCAGCAGTTTAACGCGCCAGAACACCGGGGAGCTGTTTTTT. Translation: CASSLTRQNTGELFF.

Details on this clone: This CDR3 is also generated by other DNA sequences in the sample. The chain has TRBV28 and TRBJ2-7, with D possibly matching TRBD2 (6 bases). The V gene lost 5 bases and the J gene lost 3 bases, with 17 bases spanning the gap. CDR3 length equals 15 residues. Germline V gene data show CDR1 as MDHEN and CDR2 as SYDVKM. CDR3 coding DNA: TGTGCCAGCAGTCCCGGGGGAGGACGGAGCTACGAGCAGTACTTC. Encoded protein: CASSPGGGRSYEQYF.

V usage is TRBV5-1 and J usage is TRBJ2-5; D is perhaps TRBD1 or TRBD2 (5 bases each). V lost 2 bases and J 5 bases, leaving 16 bases between the germline ends. The CDR3 spans 15 residues. CDR1 is SGHRS and CDR2 is YFSETQ in the germline V gene. The CDR3 sequence is CASSLSGTPGETQYF. The CDR3, as DNA: TGCGCCAGCAGCTTATCCGGGACGCCGGGGGAGACCCAGTACTTC.

The rearrangement joins TRBV5-1 to TRBJ2-7; D may match TRBD1 or TRBD2 (5 bases each). Between the trimmed V and J ends, which lost 4 bases and 6 bases, there was a span of 14 bases. The CDR3 consists of 13 residues. CDR1 and CDR2 from the germline V gene are SGHRS and YFSETQ. The CDR3 DNA follows: TGCGCCAGCAGCAGGGGAGAGGAAGGCGAGCAGTACTTC. Translated: CASSRGEEGEQYF.

The chain links TRBV14 to TRBJ1-2; possibly TRBD1 for D (5 bases). Trimming cost V 4 bases and J 7 bases, with 19 bases left between them. CDR1 is SGHDN, CDR2 FVKESK, per germline. This CDR3 is 15 amino acids long. The CDR3 nucleotides are TGTGCCAGCAGCCCCGCGGCGGGGGGGATAGTTGGCTACACCTTC. This encodes CASSPAAGGIVGYTF. The full variable domain, its missing parts supplied by reference TRBV14 and TRBJ1-2, is EAGVTQFPSHSVIEKGQTVTLRCDPISGHDNLYWYRRVMGKEIKFLLHFVKESKQDESGMPNNRFLAERTGGTYSTLKVQPAELEDSGVYFCASSPAAGGIVGYTFGSGTRLTVV.

Comments on this clone: The same CDR3 can be traced to other DNA sequences in this sample. The rearrangement joins TRBV6-5 to TRBJ2-5; 14 bases line up with TRBD2. Trimming at V came to 2 bases and at J to 4 bases, leaving 3 bases not matched to a gene. Per the germline V gene, CDR1 is MNHEY and CDR2 is SVGAGI. This CDR3 is 16 amino acids long. This CDR3 is CASSYRGLAGGETQYF. The CDR3 coding sequence is TGTGCCAGCAGTTACCGCGGACTAGCGGGAGGAGAGACCCAGTACTTC.

The chain uses TRBV7-3 and TRBJ1-2, with D tentatively TRBD1 (6 bases). The CDR3 spans 13 residues. CDR1 is SGHTA, CDR2 FQGTGA, per germline. V was cut by 3 bases and J by 6 bases, with 11 bases left in between. The chain's CDR3 is CASSFPGEDGYTF. The CDR3 nucleotides read TGTGCCAGCAGCTTCCCAGGGGAGGATGGCTACACCTTC.

The rearrangement uses TRBV5-1 and TRBJ1-4; possible D gene TRBD1, 6 bases. V lost 4 bases and J 3 bases, leaving 13 bases between the germline ends. The CDR3 is made up of 15 amino acids. Germline CDR1 SGHRS, CDR2 YFSETQ. CDR3 DNA: TGCGCCAGCAGCCCCGAGGGGGGGTCTAATGAAAAACTGTTTTTT. Protein product: CASSPEGGSNEKLFF.

V is TRBV6-5 and J is TRBJ2-5, with D uncertain. CDR1 is MNHEY, CDR2 SVGAGI, per germline. The CDR3 loop spans 13 amino acids. Trimming took 0 bases from V and 9 from J, leaving 11 bases between them. The CDR3 protein is CASSYSVANPQYF. DNA of the CDR3: TGTGCCAGCAGTTACTCGGTGGCAAACCCCCAGTACTTC.

The chain carries TRBV5-1 and TRBJ2-2; D possibly corresponds to TRBD2 (5 bases). The V end was cut by 6 bases, the J end by 0 bases, with 9 bases between. The germline gives CDR1 SGHRS, CDR2 YFSETQ. This CDR3 is built from 14 residues. The CDR3: CASMRVSNTGELFF. The CDR3 nucleotides are TGCGCCAGCATGAGGGTTTCGAACACCGGGGAGCTGTTTTTT.

The V gene is TRBV5-1, the J gene TRBJ1-4; tentatively, D is TRBD1 (5 bases). Trimming removed 2 bases at V and 2 bases at J, with 16 bases between. This CDR3 contains 17 residues. The germline gives CDR1 SGHRS, CDR2 YFSETQ. This CDR3 reads CASSFGPTRGTNEKLFF. In DNA form, the CDR3 reads TGCGCCAGCAGCTTCGGACCTACACGGGGCACTAATGAAAAACTGTTTTTT.

Remarks on this clone: This sample includes further DNA sequences coding for the same CDR3. V is TRBV5-1 and J is TRBJ2-7; 9 bases agree with TRBD1. J was trimmed by 2 bases and V by 4 bases; bases with no gene match: 7. CDR3 size: 15 residues. CDR1 and CDR2 (germline): SGHRS, YFSETQ. The CDR3: CASSLAGQGTYEQYF. The CDR3 nucleotides read TGCGCCAGCAGCCTTGCGGGACAGGGAACCTACGAGCAGTACTTC.

The rearrangement joins TRBV5-1 to TRBJ1-3; a weak D match, TRBD1 (5 bases). Deletions cut 3 bases from V and 2 bases from J, with 9 bases between. CDR1 and CDR2 (germline): SGHRS, YFSETQ. The CDR3 covers 14 residues. CDR3 DNA: TGCGCCAGCAGCTCTTCGACAGCTGGAAACACCATATATTTT. Its translation is CASSSSTAGNTIYF.

This clone has a single count. This chain joins TRBV4-2 and TRBJ2-5; D unclear. The CDR3 length is 15 residues. CDR1 LGHNA and CDR2 YNFKEQ come from the germline V gene. V was shortened by 1 base and J by 0 bases, with 9 bases between the two germline ends. CDR3 DNA: TGTGCCAGCAGCCAAGGTGGACGCGACCAAGAGACCCAGTACTTC. Encoded protein: CASSQGGRDQETQYF.

The chain has TRBV5-6 and TRBJ2-4; a possible D gene is TRBD2 (5 bases). Germline V gene data show CDR1 as SGHDT and CDR2 as YYEEEE. Trimming pared 0 bases from V and 4 bases from J, leaving 8 bases between. The CDR3 totals 14 residues. The CDR3 region is CASSLASGKNIQYF. The DNA for the CDR3 is TGTGCCAGCAGCTTGGCCAGCGGAAAAAACATTCAGTACTTC.

The chain uses TRBV13 and TRBJ2-7; tentative D call: TRBD1 (6 bases). Germline V CDR1 and CDR2: PRHDT, FYEKMQ (reference sequence). The V and J ends lost 5 bases and 1 base respectively, with 12 bases between them. CDR3 size: 14 residues. The CDR3 loop is CASSPTGQSYEQYF. The CDR3 region has the DNA TGTGCCAGCAGCCCGACCGGACAGTCCTACGAGCAGTACTTC.

V is TRBV7-3 and J is TRBJ2-1; the D gene is possibly TRBD1 (6 bases). Looked up from germline, CDR1 is SGHTA and CDR2 is FQGTGA. CDR3 size: 15 residues. The CDR3 DNA sequence: TGTGCTACCAAAGGAAGGGGGTACTCCTACAATGAGCAGTTCTTC. It is translated as CATKGRGYSYNEQFF.

V gene TRBV18 combines with J gene TRBJ1-2; D might be TRBD1 (5 bases). V was clipped by 2 bases and J by 3 bases, with 16 bases between them. This CDR3 has 16 residues. Germline V gives CDR1 KGHSH, CDR2 LQKENI. The CDR3: CASSPLTRGVDYGYTF. The CDR3 DNA sequence: TGTGCCAGCTCACCATTAACCCGGGGGGTCGACTATGGCTACACCTTC.

This sequence joins TRBV15 and TRBJ2-5, with a weak D call TRBD1 (6 bases). The V gene lost 0 bases and the J gene lost 1 base, with 12 bases spanning the gap. The CDR3 spans 16 residues. CDR1 is LNHNV, CDR2 YYDKDF, per germline (reference sequence). The CDR3 DNA follows: TGTGCCACCAGCAGAGATTCATGGACAGTCCAAGAGACCCAGTACTTC. Protein sequence: CATSRDSWTVQETQYF. Complete variable domain (other parts from reference TRBV15 and TRBJ2-5): DAMVIQNPRYQVTQFGKPVTLSCSQTLNHNVMYWYQQKSSQAPKLLFHYYDKDFNNEADTPDNFQSRRPNTSFCFLDIRSPGLGDTAMYLCATSRDSWTVQETQYFGPGTRLLVL.

A word on this clone: Other DNA sequences in this specimen translate into the identical CDR3. This chain joins TRBV5-1 and TRBJ2-7; 9 positions match TRBD2. The CDR3 length is 13 residues. CDR1 SGHRS and CDR2 YFSETQ come from the germline V gene. J gave up 6 bases and V 4 bases, and 5 bases lay outside the gene matches. CDR3 residues: CASSGLARFEQYF. CDR3 in DNA: TGCGCCAGCAGCGGACTAGCGCGTTTCGAGCAGTACTTC.

The chain links TRBV19 to TRBJ1-1, with D uncertain. The V gene lost 6 bases and the J gene lost 1 base, with 18 bases spanning the gap. Germline assignment: CDR1 LNHDA and CDR2 SQIVND (reference sequence). The CDR3 spans 16 residues. For the CDR3, the DNA is TGTGCCAGTAGGTCCGTTGAGGCAGGCTCGAACACTGAAGCTTTCTTT. It translates to CASRSVEAGSNTEAFF. Using reference TRBV19 and TRBJ1-1 for the parts outside the CDR3, the full variable domain is DGGITQSPKYLFRKEGQNVTLSCEQNLNHDAMYWYRQDPGQGLRLIYYSQIVNDFQKGDIAEGYSVSREKKESFPLTVTSAQKNPTAFYLCASRSVEAGSNTEAFFGQGTRLTVV.

V is TRBV6-4 and J is TRBJ2-3; D ambiguous. V shed 7 bases and J shed 2 bases, with 10 bases lying between them. Germline loops: CDR1 MRHNA, CDR2 SNTAGT. CDR3 length: 13 amino acids. In DNA, the CDR3 is TGTGCCAGCAAGCGAGGCCACACAGATACGCAGTATTTT. Translation: CASKRGHTDTQYF.

This chain links TRBV21-1 with TRBJ2-5; TRBD1, the D gene given by the table, was not confirmed from the DNA. TRBV21-1 counts as a pseudogene. The CDR3 loop spans 19 amino acids. The CDR3 DNA reads as TGTGCCAGCAGCATAAAGGCCGGGACAGATTCCAACTACCAAGAGACCCAGTACTTC. This translates into CASSIKAGTDSNYQETQYF.

This clone was detected only once. The rearrangement joins TRBV7-2 to TRBJ2-3; D unresolved. Germline V gene sequence: CDR1 SGHTA, CDR2 FQGNSA. V was cut by 1 base and J by 2 bases, with 7 bases left in between. The CDR3 loop spans 14 amino acids. CDR3 sequence: CASSLDRDTDTQYF. The CDR3 region has the DNA TGTGCCAGCAGCTTAGATAGGGACACAGATACGCAGTATTTT.

The gene calls are TRBV14 and TRBJ2-3; D not certain. The germline CDR1 and CDR2 sequences are SGHDN and FVKESK. V lost 2 bases to trimming and J lost 6 bases, with 6 bases between them. The CDR3 is 12 residues long. This CDR3 reads CASSQLRDTQYF. The CDR3 DNA reads TGTGCCAGCAGCCAATTGCGGGATACGCAGTATTTT.

The rearrangement joins TRBV4-3 to TRBJ1-5; 9 nucleotides match TRBD1. Losses at the gene ends were 5 bases for V and 1 base for J; bases not matched to a gene: 3. CDR1 is LGHNA, CDR2 YSLEER, per germline. The CDR3 has 15 residues. This chain's CDR3 is CASSWDRESNQPQHF. DNA for the CDR3: TGCGCCAGCAGCTGGGACAGGGAAAGCAATCAGCCCCAGCATTTT.

V and J are TRBV5-5 and TRBJ2-3; no definite D call. The CDR3 sequence is 14 residues long. V lost 4 bases and J 6 bases, leaving 15 bases between the germline ends. The V gene's germline CDR1 is SGHKS and CDR2 YYEKEE (reference sequence). CDR3 in amino acids: CASSRTVGLDTQYF. The CDR3 nucleotides are TGTGCCAGCAGCCGAACCGTTGGGCTCGATACGCAGTATTTT.

The chain combines TRBV28 with TRBJ2-1; unclear D gene. The ends were cut back, 8 bases at V and 5 bases at J, with 4 bases in the middle. Germline loops: CDR1 MDHEN, CDR2 SYDVKM. This CDR3 has 10 residues. CDR3 nucleotides: TGTGCCAGCGGCCACAATGAGCAGTTCTTC. Translating it yields CASGHNEQFF.

The rearrangement links TRBV4-1 to TRBJ2-7; 8 bases align to TRBD2. The CDR3 is 15 residues long. Germline V CDR1 and CDR2: MGHRA, YSYEKL. Losses at the gene ends were 6 bases for V and 0 bases for J; bases not matched to a gene: 7. CDR3 nucleotides: TGCGCCAGCAGTCGCGGGGGGACTAACTCCTACGAGCAGTACTTC. As protein: CASSRGGTNSYEQYF.